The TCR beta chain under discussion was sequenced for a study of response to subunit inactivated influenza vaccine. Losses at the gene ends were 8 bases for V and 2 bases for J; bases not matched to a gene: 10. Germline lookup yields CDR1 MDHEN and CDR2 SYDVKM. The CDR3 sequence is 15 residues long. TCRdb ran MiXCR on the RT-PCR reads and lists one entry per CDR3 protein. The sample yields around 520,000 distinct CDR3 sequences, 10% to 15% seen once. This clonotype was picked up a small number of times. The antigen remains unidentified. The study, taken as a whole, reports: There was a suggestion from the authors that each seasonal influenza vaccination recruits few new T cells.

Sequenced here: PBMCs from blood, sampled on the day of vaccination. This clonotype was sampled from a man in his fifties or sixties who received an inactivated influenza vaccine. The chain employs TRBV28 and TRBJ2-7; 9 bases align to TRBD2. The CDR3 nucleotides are TGTGCCAGCGGCGGGAGGGGAGGCCCCACCTACGAGCAGTACTTC. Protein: CASGGRGGPTYEQYF. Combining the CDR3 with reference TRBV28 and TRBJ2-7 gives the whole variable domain DVKVTQSSRYLVKRTGEKVFLECVQDMDHENMFWYRQDPGLGLRLIYFSYDVKMKEKGDIPEGYSVSREKKERFSLILESASTNQTSMYLCASGGRGGPTYEQYFGPGTRLTVT.